Sequencing of this T cell receptor (beta chain) was carried out in a study of identical twins. General observations from the study: Sharing of beta out-of-frame sequences by twins showed a weaker excess.

The sample holds a few counts of this clonotype. Its target is not known. A template switching step contributed a universal primer site, while unique molecular identifiers were present in the cDNA. One entry per CDR3 protein, called by TCRdb with MiXCR from the 5' RACE reads. The sample carries approximately 700,000 distinct CDR3 sequences, 15% to 20% recorded once. The germline V gene has CDR1 DFQATT and CDR2 SNEGSKA (reference sequence). With 7 bases clipped from V and 4 bases from J, the junction kept 7 bases outside the gene matches. This CDR3 region has 13 residues. This sample also appeared in a second study, on T cells expressing NK-cell markers. Turning to that study: Sorted CD3+CD56-NKG2C+, CD3+CD56+NKG2C- and CD3+CD56+NKG2C+ T cells were the source of the TCR beta repertoires. The study did not resolve the HCMV specificity of expanded NKG2C+ T cell clones.

The chain carries TRBV20-1 and TRBJ2-1, with 7 nucleotides matching TRBD2. The sample comprised PBMCs. The receptor was isolated from a woman younger than 30 in good health. This chain's CDR3 is CSVGLVTYNEQFF. CDR3 nucleotide sequence: TGCAGTGTCGGACTAGTCACATACAATGAGCAGTTCTTC.